Presented here are 12 T cell receptor beta chains from one specimen sequenced in a study of T cells in Graves' hyperthyroidism and ophthalmopathy. From RNA transcripts, TCR beta CDR3 regions were amplified. The study used the HTBI primer set for a first-round RT-PCR of the TCR CDR3. MiXCR was run by TCRdb on the multiplex PCR reads, yielding one entry per CDR3 protein. The sample records about half a million distinct CDR3 sequences, under 25% being singletons. Sequencing was carried out using blood. These receptors were collected from a man between 18 and 35 years old with Graves' hyperthyroidism.

This clonotype was recorded at least ten times. The V and J genes are TRBV19 and TRBJ1-5; D is ambiguous. Trimming left V 8 bases short and J 3 bases short, with 11 bases between. Germline values: CDR1 LNHDA, CDR2 SQIVND (reference sequence). The CDR3 sequence is 13 residues long. The CDR3 sequence is CASHVGHNQPQHF. The CDR3 DNA sequence: TGTGCCAGTCACGTAGGGCACAATCAGCCCCAGCATTTT.

Note on this clonotype: The conserved final phenylalanine or tryptophan is absent from the CDR3, which likely points to a read error. The chain combines TRBV28 with TRBJ1-1, with D tentatively TRBD1 (5 bases). V gave up 8 bases and J gave up 4 bases, with 20 bases separating them. The germline gives CDR1 MDHEN, CDR2 SYDVKM. The CDR3 consists of 15 residues. The CDR3 loop reads CASQKGRSLGTEAFY. CDR3 bases: TGTGCCAGCCAGAAGGGACGCAGTTTGGGCACTGAAGCTTTCTAT.

In its sample, this clonotype was seen a few times. V usage is TRBV28 and J usage is TRBJ2-2; D may be TRBD1 (6 bases). Germline CDR1 and CDR2: MDHEN and SYDVKM. This CDR3 spans 16 amino acids. Deletions cut 7 bases from V and 6 bases from J, with 21 bases between. CDR3 nucleotide sequence: TGTGCCAGCACCTCCGGGGCCGCAGAGGGGGCCGGGGAGCTGTTTTTT. Translating it yields CASTSGAAEGAGELFF.

This clonotype occurred many times. This sequence joins TRBV24-1 and TRBJ2-2, with D unclear. The germline V gene has CDR1 KGHDR and CDR2 SFDVKD. Trimming stripped 0 bases from V and 4 bases from J, with 14 bases between. This CDR3 spans 17 amino acids. The CDR3 region is CATSDLAGSQGTGELFF. Written as DNA, the CDR3 is TGTGCCACCAGTGATTTGGCCGGGTCGCAAGGCACCGGGGAGCTGTTTTTT.

In this sample, this clonotype turned up a few times. This sequence joins TRBV5-4 and TRBJ2-2, with 7 bases lining up with TRBD1. V shed 3 bases, J shed 4 bases, and the junction held 3 bases outside the gene matches. CDR1 is SGHNT and CDR2 is YYREEE in the germline V gene (reference sequence). The CDR3 consists of 14 residues. DNA of the CDR3: TGTGCCAGCAGCTCGGGACAGATCACCGGGGAGCTGTTTTTT. Translated: CASSSGQITGELFF. Drawing the rest from reference TRBV5-4 and TRBJ2-2, the complete variable domain is ETGVTQSPTHLIKTRGQQVTLRCSSQSGHNTVSWYQQALGQGPQFIFQYYREEENGRGNFPPRFSGLQFPNYSSELNVNALELDDSALYLCASSSGQITGELFFGEGSRLTVL.

This clonotype was seen more than once but under ten times. V gene TRBV12-3 or TRBV12-4 combines with J gene TRBJ1-6; D possibly corresponds to TRBD1 (6 bases). The CDR3 totals 16 residues. The V and J ends lost 6 bases and 7 bases respectively, with 19 bases between them. The CDR3 loop reads CASSPNPGAGNSPLHF. The CDR3 DNA is TGTGCCAGCAGCCCAAACCCAGGGGCTGGGAATTCACCCCTCCACTTT.

CDR3 DNA: TGTGCCAGCAGCACCACCCCGGGGGGTATTCAGCCCCAGCATTTT. It specifies CASSTTPGGIQPQHF. The chain combines TRBV12-3 or TRBV12-4 with TRBJ1-5, with D possibly TRBD1 on 5 matching bases. There are 15 residues in the CDR3. The V end lost 6 bases, the J end lost 6 bases, and 18 bases lay between the germline ends.

Details on this clonotype: A much larger clone differs from this one at a single base, so this may be a read error. This chain links TRBV11-2 with TRBJ2-7; D tentatively reads TRBD1 or TRBD2 (5 bases each). This CDR3 is 15 amino acids long. The germline gives CDR1 SGHAT, CDR2 FQNNGV. The CDR3 protein is CASGLGTGTLYEQYF. The CDR3 DNA reads as TGTGCCAGCGGCTTAGGAACGGGGACCCTTTACGAGCAGTACTTC.

In this sample, this clonotype turned up many times. V usage is TRBV29-1 and J usage is TRBJ1-2; D gene ambiguous. Trimming cost V 4 bases and J 10 bases, with 7 bases left between them. The CDR3 runs to 9 residues. Germline V gene lookup returns CDR1 SQVTM and CDR2 ANQGSEA. The CDR3 sequence: CSVGTSYTF. DNA of the CDR3: TGCAGCGTTGGCACCTCCTACACCTTC.

This clonotype was detected many times. The J gene is TRBJ2-5, the V gene TRBV15; 9 bases are shared with TRBD2. Germline trimming cut 0 bases from V and 2 bases from J; bases unmatched to any gene: 4. Per the germline V gene, CDR1 is LNHNV and CDR2 is YYDKDF (reference sequence). The CDR3 runs 16 residues. CDR3 sequence (DNA): TGTGCCACCAGCAGAGATTGGCGGGGGGGGCAAGAGACCCAGTACTTC. Translated, it gives CATSRDWRGGQETQYF.

This clonotype was seen a handful of times. V gene TRBV7-9 combines with J gene TRBJ1-3, with no clear D. The germline gives CDR1 SEHNR, CDR2 FQNEAQ (reference sequence). Deletions cut 5 bases from V and 1 base from J, with 9 bases between. The CDR3 consists of 14 residues. The CDR3 protein is CASSTKESGNTIYF. DNA of the CDR3: TGTGCCAGCAGCACCAAGGAGTCTGGAAACACCATATATTTT.

Points on this clonotype: A read error is possible here, since a much larger clone lies one base away. V and J are TRBV28 and TRBJ1-5; 7 nucleotides align to TRBD1. The germline V gene encodes CDR1 MDHEN and CDR2 SYDVKM. The CDR3 runs 17 residues. CDR3 DNA sequence: TGTGCCAGCAGTTTCCAACAGGGGTGGTATAGCAATCAGCCCCGGCATTTT. This sequence encodes CASSFQQGWYSNQPRHF.